The text below deals with one T cell receptor beta chain. The antigen this receptor binds is unknown. It has no much larger one-base neighbor in the sample; base qualities were not kept. The cohort was made up of about 610 healthy bone marrow donors. Cohort members were all nominally healthy when sampled, although unrecorded immune exposures were likely present. The donor tested CMV seronegative and was one of the 352 seronegative cohort members. A peripheral blood sample was collected from each donor, and TCR beta sequencing was performed on peripheral blood mononuclear cells. The Qiagen DNeasy Blood Extraction Kit was used to extract genomic DNA from the blood cell samples. The data originate from a study of cytomegalovirus exposure and HLA in healthy donors listed by TCRdb under 2017. Study-wide context: In an earlier analysis of 550 to 750 of the donors, 276 Gb of sequence data and 120 million or so unique TCR beta sequences from roughly 180 million T cells were reported. Rather than drawing on any new phenotypic data, the later analysis identified candidate immune exposures from TCR beta sequences and the way those sequences occurred across donors. Roughly five DR-DQ haplotypes were handled as single units for association and clustering, since linkage in the cohort was strong. A later genetic analysis used genome-wide SNP genotypes for about three fifths of the 666 donors, treating that subset as a discovery cohort. To decide whether each TCR beta V gene segment behaved as functional or pseudogenic, an earlier analysis of approximately 600 of the donors relied on high-throughput TCR beta sequencing. The study aimed to test whether signatures of past pathogen exposure could be identified by cataloging public T cell receptors. A separate validation cohort of about 110 different subjects was used in addition to the roughly 720-subject first cohort. Among 300 to 500 genotyped donors of the cohort, an average of approximately 240,000 unique TCR beta nucleotide sequences was sequenced per donor, of which roughly 17% were non-productive. The study used immunosequencing to profile the T cell repertoires of approximately 640 subjects and linked those repertoires to cytomegalovirus serostatus. HLA typing included class I and class II loci at four-digit resolution. Among the roughly 380 genotyped donors, roughly 80% belonged to the genetic ancestry cluster associated with self-reported Caucasian donors. Donor age, sex, ethnicity and CMV serostatus were compiled together with the repertoire data. About 300 gigabases of sequencing data and around 87 million unique TCR sequences were included in an early release covering under 650 HLA-typed donors. The number of donors typed differed by locus, with about 629-630 for A, B, C, DRB1 and DQB1, over 500 for DQA1, under 610 for DPA1, and around 460 for DPB1. The study combined high-throughput TCR immunosequencing, statistical association of individual TCRs with disease status, and machine learning to predict cytomegalovirus infection status. All discovery cohort repertoires had been generated using a single sequencing platform. To study patterns of TCR occurrence, a later analysis re-analyzed previously published TCR beta repertoires from 666 donors and added high-resolution HLA genotyping.

Library generation was performed with the immunoSEQ multiplex PCR assay. A mixture of 60 forward primers for TCR Vbeta segments and 13 reverse primers for TCR Jbeta segments was used in the multiplex PCR. Amplification of the CDR3 region of rearranged TCR beta genes was performed with a multiplex PCR assay on genomic DNA. The amplified TCR beta libraries were sequenced on the Illumina HiSeq System as 87-base-pair reads. In the paper's pipeline: In a later analysis, some 80 million unique TCR beta chains were counted across the 500 to 850 repertoires, and roughly 11 million of these chains were shared by at least two donors. Raw reads were error-corrected and collapsed into unique sequences with a nearest-neighbor algorithm that merged closely related sequences to remove PCR and sequencing errors. CDR3 sequences were aligned to IMGT reference sequences to assign V, D and J gene segments. For a sequence to be retained, a match of at least six nucleotides to both a V gene segment and a J gene segment was required. A rearrangement was called productive if the CDR3 had no stop codons and remained in frame with V and J, and every other rearrangement was called non-productive. CDR3 was defined according to IMGT convention as the region running from the second conserved V-encoded cysteine to the conserved J-encoded phenylalanine. The earlier analysis of about 620 of the donors excluded sequences that lacked an unambiguous match to a single V gene segment. An earlier analysis of a few hundred of the donors called V segments functional above 56.7% productive rearrangements and segregating when the between-donor standard deviation exceeded 5%. A statistical classification framework was built to diagnose cytomegalovirus status from the catalog of TCR beta chain sequences. In a later analysis, TCR nucleotide sequences were compared against IMGT/GENE-DB human TR gene sequences so that V and J genes could be assigned. In a later analysis, CDR3 sequences and most-parsimonious VDJ recombination scenarios were assigned using the TCRdist pipeline. In a later analysis, every TCR beta chain was defined by the combination of its CDR3 amino acid sequence and its V-gene family, and reads without a unique V-gene family were dropped. To address suspected cross-contamination and a sequencing artifact, a later analysis removed a few hundred highly shared, low-generation-probability nucleotide sequences. In a later analysis, a clonal expansion index for each public chain was calculated from normalized within-repertoire ranks of inferred template counts. A later analysis computed generation probabilities with a VDJ recombination model fitted to out-of-frame rearrangements, and checked the results against IGoR. A later analysis scored TCR-TCR, TCR-HLA and TCR-CMV co-occurrence with hypergeometric tests, applying a repertoire-size bias correction to TCR pairs. A later analysis estimated false discovery rates by permuting HLA or CMV assignments 20 times. In a later analysis, co-occurring TCRs were grouped using DBSCAN, and TCRdist sequence similarity was added for clustering within HLA-allele-positive subsets. Repertoires with fewer than 30,000 or more than 120,000 public chains, plus five repertoires with anomalous nucleotide sharing, were excluded from co-occurrence clustering. TCRdb's version of the immuneACCESS table is confined to in-frame rearrangements and falls short of the full clone set. An unresolved V gene accounts for under half of the shortfall where checked; the remainder is of unknown origin. Clone size and V and J calls were adopted from that table, with D and trimming inferred from the DNA. The sample records 60,000 to 70,000 clones, about 80% of which are singletons. Around 4% of the sample goes to the ten largest clones.

Overall study results and their limits: Because HLA typing was missing for some donors at each locus, association tests included only the typed subset. In a later analysis, HLA-associated TCR beta chains were found to be more clonally expanded and to have lower generation probabilities than equally common non-associated chains. In vitro tests confirmed that a few of the cytomegalovirus-associated TCR beta chains recognize cytomegalovirus antigens. An association between a missense DCLRE1C variant and V-gene and J-gene trimming of TCR beta chains was found in a later genetic analysis and replicated in an independent cohort. A later analysis found that most CMV-associated TCR beta chains appeared HLA-restricted, with HLA associations seemingly driven largely by CMV exposure. Most TCR sequences were observed very rarely across donors, whereas some public TCRs were present in many individuals. The only immune exposure information available for the cohort was CMV serostatus. Some IMGT-functional V segments, including TRBV6-2 and TRBV6-3, could not be distinguished by the 87-base-pair reads and were therefore excluded. Sequencing depth was assumed to be roughly uniform across donors in the presence/absence analyses, though that assumption may not hold. A cluster of highly shared sequence variants was judged likely to represent a technical artifact of the sequencing pipeline. In a later analysis, the rate of TCR association differed among HLA loci, with DRB1 alleles having the most associated TCRs and HLA-C alleles having the fewest. A further reported finding was that TCR beta sequences accurately predicted the HLA-A and HLA-B alleles for most subjects in the first cohort. The study gave a list of more than 150 TCR beta chains associated with cytomegalovirus. A later analysis reported that several top co-occurrence clusters appeared linked to parvovirus B19, influenza, CMV and Epstein-Barr virus. A later analysis associated 16,951 TCR beta sequences with specific HLA alleles at a false discovery rate of 0.05. Strong co-occurrence of HLA alleles, especially DR and DQ, made assigning TCR associations to individual alleles difficult. Linkage disequilibrium might explain the correlated functional status among segregating V segments, but an unknown experimental factor could not be ruled out. Because counts were too low, about 15 rarely observed V segments, including chromosome 9 orphons, were left out of the earlier analysis of a few hundred of the donors. In an earlier analysis of several hundred of the donors, most TCR beta V segments were observed in productive rearrangements about 87% or about 30% of the time, broadly matching IMGT annotations. It was suggested by the authors that the approach could potentially be generalized to other disease states and immunological phenotypes. Only TCR beta chains were sequenced in this cohort, and the absence of alpha or paired-chain data limited detectable features. According to a later genetic analysis, donors in an Asian-associated ancestry cluster had fewer N-insertions in productive TCRs than the approximately 670-donor mean. In both the original and validation cohorts, the classifier was reported to diagnose cytomegalovirus status with high specificity and sensitivity.

V is shortened by 8 bases, J by 4 bases, and the region joining them spans 15 bases. The CDR3 runs 14 residues from the cysteine to the phenylalanine. Only CDR3 DNA is held: 42 bases, read in frame from base 1. The germline V gene (reference sequence) provides CDR1 LNHNV and CDR2 YYDKDF. The V gene is TRBV15 and the J gene is TRBJ1-5; no D gene can be assigned with confidence. This sequence was found in a woman between 25 and 40 years old in good health and CMV-seronegative. The specimen was PBMCs. In nucleotide form, the sequence is TGTGCCACCGAGAGCCGGGAGCCTAATCAGCCCCAGCATTTT. This gives the protein CATESREPNQPQHF.